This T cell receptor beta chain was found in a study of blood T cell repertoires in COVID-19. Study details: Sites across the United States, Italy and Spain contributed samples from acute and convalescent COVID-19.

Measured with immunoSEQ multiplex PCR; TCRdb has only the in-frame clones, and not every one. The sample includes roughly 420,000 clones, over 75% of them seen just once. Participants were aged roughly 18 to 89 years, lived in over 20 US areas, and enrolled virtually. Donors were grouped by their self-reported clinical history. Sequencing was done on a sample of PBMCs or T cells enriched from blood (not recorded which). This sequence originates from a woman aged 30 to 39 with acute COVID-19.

The CDR3 here is CAINPRGYTF. CDR3 nucleotide sequence: TGTGCCATAAACCCCCGGGGCTACACCTTC. V is TRBV13 and J is TRBJ1-2; D remains ambiguous. V was trimmed by 10 bases and J by 8 bases, leaving 11 bases between them. CDR1 and CDR2 (germline): PRHDT, FYEKMQ (reference sequence). This CDR3 has 10 amino acids.